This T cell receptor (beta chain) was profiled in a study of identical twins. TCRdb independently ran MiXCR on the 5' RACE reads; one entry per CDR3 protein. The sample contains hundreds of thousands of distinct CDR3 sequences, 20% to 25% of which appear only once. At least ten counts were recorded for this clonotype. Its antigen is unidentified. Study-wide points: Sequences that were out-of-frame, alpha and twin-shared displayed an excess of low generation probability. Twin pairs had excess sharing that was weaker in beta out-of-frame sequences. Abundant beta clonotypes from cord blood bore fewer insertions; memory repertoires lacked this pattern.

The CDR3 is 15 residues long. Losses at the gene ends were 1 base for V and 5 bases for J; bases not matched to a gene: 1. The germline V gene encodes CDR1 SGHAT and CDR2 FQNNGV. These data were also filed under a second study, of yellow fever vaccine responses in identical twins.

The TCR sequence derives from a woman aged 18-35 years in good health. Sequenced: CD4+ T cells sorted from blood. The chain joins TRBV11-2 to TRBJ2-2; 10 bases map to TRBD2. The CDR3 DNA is TGTGCCAGCAGCTTAGTGACTAGCGGGACCGGGGAGCTGTTTTTT. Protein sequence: CASSLVTSGTGELFF.